The 21 T cell receptor beta chains presented below share a single source sample, sequenced in a study of human T cells and chemical hapten exposure. Time point in this sample: pre-sensitization, week 0. The treatment is: therapeutic diphenylcyclopropenone sensitization with weekly scalp DPC. TCRdb re-called the RACE reads with MiXCR, one entry per CDR3 protein. In the table there are 250,000 or so distinct CDR3 sequences, approximately 8% of which are singletons. Sequencing used whole blood, obtained in connection with sensitization to the hapten diphenylcyclopropenone (DPC). These receptor sequences come from a man between 18 and 35 years old with alopecia areata. Some clones in this sample may be carry-over from other donors' samples.

This clonotype was recorded a few times. The chain has TRBV5-1 and TRBJ2-6; D is unclear. Trimming left V 0 bases short and J 4 bases short, with 14 bases between. This CDR3 spans 17 amino acids. Germline loops: CDR1 SGHRS, CDR2 YFSETQ. DNA of the CDR3: TGCGCCAGCAGCTTGGGGTCGTGGGCTTCAGGGGCCAACGTCCTGACTTTC. Residues: CASSLGSWASGANVLTF.

This rearrangement joins TRBV6-2 or TRBV6-3 to TRBJ1-2, with 7 bases that match TRBD1. The length of the CDR3 is 14 residues. Unmatched junction bases numbered 5, after V lost 7 bases and J lost 0 bases. CDR1 is MNHEY, CDR2 SVGEGT, per germline. The CDR3 bases are TGTGCCAGCAACGGACAGGTTACTAACTATGGCTACACCTTC. Translation: CASNGQVTNYGYTF.

The chain uses TRBV4-3 and TRBJ2-7; D is undetermined. The CDR3 sequence is 15 residues long. Trimming pared 2 bases from V and 5 bases from J, leaving 16 bases between. CDR1 and CDR2 from the germline V gene are LGHNA and YSLEER. The CDR3 DNA follows: TGCGCCAGCAGCCAAACAGTCCCGGGCATCCACGAGCAGTACTTC. Amino acids: CASSQTVPGIHEQYF.

This clonotype was detected only a few times. The CDR3 loop reads CASSFISGGNTDTQYF. DNA for the CDR3: TGTGCCAGCAGCTTTATTTCAGGGGGCAACACAGATACGCAGTATTTT. The V call is TRBV7-7, the J call TRBJ2-3, with 8 bases matching TRBD1. This CDR3 spans 16 amino acids. Germline-derived CDR1 and CDR2 are SSHAT and FNYEAQ (reference sequence). The V segment lost 3 bases and the J segment 2 bases; nucleotides outside the gene matches: 7.

V gene TRBV9 combines with J gene TRBJ2-3; TRBD1 is a possible D gene (6 bases). CDR1 SGDLS and CDR2 YYNGEE come from the germline V gene. CDR3 size: 16 residues. V lost 0 bases, J lost 1 base, and 12 bases lay in between. CDR3 loop: CASSVGGPRGTDTQYF. DNA of the CDR3: TGTGCCAGCAGCGTAGGGGGGCCAAGGGGCACAGATACGCAGTATTTT.

This clonotype was seen a few times. The chain has TRBV6-5 and TRBJ1-5; possibly TRBD1 for D (6 bases). This CDR3 is 15 amino acids long. Per the germline V gene, CDR1 is MNHEY and CDR2 is SVGAGI. V was clipped by 6 bases and J by 4 bases, with 16 bases between them. The CDR3 DNA follows: TGTGCCAGCAGCCGGGGGGGGCACAGTAATCAGCCCCAGCATTTT. Its translation: CASSRGGHSNQPQHF.

The gene calls are TRBV6-5 and TRBJ1-4, with D hard to call. Germline CDR1 MNHEY, CDR2 SVGAGI. This CDR3 contains 12 residues. The germline V and J ends were trimmed by 4 bases and 8 bases, with 8 bases remaining between them. CDR3 DNA sequence: TGTGCCAGCAGTTTAGGGTACGAAAAACTGTTTTTT. It yields the protein CASSLGYEKLFF.

This clonotype turned up a few times. The chain has TRBV20-1 and TRBJ2-1; perhaps D is TRBD1 or TRBD2 (5 bases each). The ends were cut back, 5 bases at V and 6 bases at J, with 17 bases in the middle. The CDR3 length is 14 residues. The V gene's germline CDR1 is DFQATT and CDR2 SNEGSKA (reference sequence). Written as DNA, the CDR3 is TGCAGTGCTTCAGACCGGGGCCTTCTCAATGAGCAGTTCTTC. Translated: CSASDRGLLNEQFF.

This clonotype was recorded many times. The chain joins TRBV15 to TRBJ2-1; D remains ambiguous. CDR3 length: 12 residues. Germline CDR1 and CDR2: LNHNV and YYDKDF (reference sequence). V was pared by 4 bases and J by 6 bases, with 7 bases between. CDR3: CATSTMINEQFF. The CDR3 region has the DNA TGTGCCACCAGCACTATGATCAATGAGCAGTTCTTC.

At least ten counts were recorded for this clonotype. The CDR3 DNA sequence: TGTGCCAGCAGTGGCGTGGACCCTTGGGGCACTGAAGCTTTCTTT. As protein: CASSGVDPWGTEAFF. This chain connects TRBV6-2 or TRBV6-3 to TRBJ1-1, with D hard to call. The CDR3 has 15 residues. Germline V gives CDR1 MNHEY, CDR2 SVGEGT. V lost 5 bases and J 4 bases, leaving 17 bases between the germline ends.

This clonotype was counted at least ten times. The chain carries TRBV5-6 and TRBJ1-6, with D unclear. Germline V gene sequence: CDR1 SGHDT, CDR2 YYEEEE. Trimming removed 0 bases from V and 10 bases from J, with 8 bases in between. The CDR3 is 13 residues long. The CDR3 nucleotides read TGTGCCAGCAGCTTGGCGGTGGGGTCACCCCTCCACTTT. This codes for CASSLAVGSPLHF.

This clonotype came up many times. The V gene is TRBV6-2 or TRBV6-3, the J gene TRBJ1-5; D is undetermined. V lost 2 bases, J lost 0 bases, and 5 bases lay in between. The CDR3 length is 14 residues. Per the germline V gene, CDR1 is MNHEY and CDR2 is SVGEGT. The DNA for the CDR3 is TGTGCCAGCAGTTACGGGGATAGCAATCAGCCCCAGCATTTT. Amino acids: CASSYGDSNQPQHF.

This clonotype was counted between two and nine times. V is TRBV4-3 and J is TRBJ2-3; TRBD2 might be the D (5 bases). Trimming stripped 4 bases from V and 2 bases from J, with 19 bases between. Germline V CDR1 and CDR2: LGHNA, YSLEER. The CDR3 contains 17 residues. CDR3 sequence: CASSPGLAAETTDTQYF. Here the CDR3 DNA reads TGCGCCAGCAGCCCAGGCTTGGCAGCGGAAACCACAGATACGCAGTATTTT.

This chain joins TRBV7-2 and TRBJ1-1, with D possibly TRBD1 on 5 matching bases. The CDR3 contains 16 residues. Trimming stripped 2 bases from V and 5 bases from J, with 18 bases between. Germline CDR1 SGHTA, CDR2 FQGNSA. The CDR3 sequence: CASSLRASIGGTEAFF. The CDR3, as DNA: TGTGCCAGCAGCTTAAGGGCGTCGATCGGGGGTACTGAAGCTTTCTTT.

Concerning this clonotype itself: At one end the junction does not follow the germline gene, possibly because of a read error. This sequence joins TRBV12-3 or TRBV12-4 and TRBJ2-3; D is unresolved. The CDR3 sequence is 15 residues long. CDR3 in amino acids: CASRPPGVGTDTRYF. Written as DNA, the CDR3 is TGTGCCAGCAGACCCCCCGGCGTGGGCACAGATACGCGGTATTTT.

This clonotype was picked up a small number of times. The gene calls are TRBV20-1 and TRBJ2-5; 9 nucleotides match TRBD1. Germline CDR1 is DFQATT and CDR2 is SNEGSKA (reference sequence). The CDR3 is 15 residues long. The junction had 12 bases not matched to a gene; V was cut back by 5 bases and J by 5 bases. The CDR3 loop is CSAPSRTGAAETQYF. The CDR3 nucleotides read TGCAGTGCTCCGAGTAGGACAGGGGCGGCGGAGACCCAGTACTTC.

This clonotype was counted at least ten times. V gene TRBV4-1 combines with J gene TRBJ1-5, with unresolved D. V shed 0 bases and J shed 0 bases, with 9 bases lying between them. This CDR3 region has 16 residues. Germline V gene data show CDR1 as MGHRA and CDR2 as YSYEKL. Here the CDR3 reads CASSQEKFYSNQPQHF. The DNA of the CDR3 is TGCGCCAGCAGCCAAGAAAAGTTTTATAGCAATCAGCCCCAGCATTTT.

The chain uses TRBV2 and TRBJ1-1; D is ambiguous. The CDR3 runs 15 residues. With 2 bases removed from V and 1 base from J, the gap between germline ends came to 11 bases. CDR1 and CDR2 (germline): SNHLY, FYNNEI. CDR3 amino acids: CASSETIGPNTEAFF. DNA for the CDR3: TGTGCCAGCAGTGAAACGATCGGACCGAACACTGAAGCTTTCTTT.

The rearrangement joins TRBV5-1 to TRBJ2-7; D is ambiguous. The CDR3 spans 13 residues. V lost 0 bases and J 7 bases, leaving 11 bases between the germline ends. The germline V gene has CDR1 SGHRS and CDR2 YFSETQ. CDR3 bases: TGCGCCAGCAGCTTGGCCCCCTCGTGGGAGCAGTACGTC. It codes for CASSLAPSWEQYV.

The genes are TRBV6-5 and TRBJ1-4; a possible D gene is TRBD1 (5 bases). Trimming took 2 bases from V and 7 from J, leaving 14 bases between them. The CDR3 spans 15 residues. Germline V lookup: CDR1 MNHEY, CDR2 SVGAGI. The CDR3 sequence: CASSYGDRRGEKLFF. CDR3 bases: TGTGCCAGCAGTTACGGGGACCGCCGGGGTGAAAAACTGTTTTTT.

The rearrangement uses TRBV6-4 and TRBJ2-6, with 7 bases matching TRBD1. The junction had 6 bases not matched to a gene; V was cut back by 5 bases and J by 2 bases. Germline V gene data show CDR1 as MRHNA and CDR2 as SNTAGT. This CDR3 has 16 amino acids. CDR3 protein: CASSFDRAPGANVLTF. CDR3 nucleotide sequence: TGTGCCAGCAGTTTCGACAGGGCCCCTGGGGCCAACGTCCTGACTTTC.